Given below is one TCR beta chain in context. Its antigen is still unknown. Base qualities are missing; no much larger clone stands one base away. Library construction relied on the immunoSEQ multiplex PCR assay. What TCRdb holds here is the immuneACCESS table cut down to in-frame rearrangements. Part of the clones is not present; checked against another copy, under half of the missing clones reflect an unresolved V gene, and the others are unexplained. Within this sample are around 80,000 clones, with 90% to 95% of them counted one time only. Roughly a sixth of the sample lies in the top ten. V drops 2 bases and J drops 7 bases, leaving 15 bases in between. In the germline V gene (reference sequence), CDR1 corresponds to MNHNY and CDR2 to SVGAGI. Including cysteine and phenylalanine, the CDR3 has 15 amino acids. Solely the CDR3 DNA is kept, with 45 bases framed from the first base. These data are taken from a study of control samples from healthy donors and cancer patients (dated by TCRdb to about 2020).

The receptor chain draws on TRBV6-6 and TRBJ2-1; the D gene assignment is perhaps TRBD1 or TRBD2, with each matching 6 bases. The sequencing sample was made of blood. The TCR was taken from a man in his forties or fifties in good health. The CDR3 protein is CASSYPAGGLNEQFF. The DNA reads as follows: TGTGCCAGCAGTTACCCCGCCGGGGGCTTGAATGAGCAGTTCTTC.